The rows below give T cell receptor beta chains drawn from one sample of a study of blood T cell repertoires in COVID-19. Repertoires were generated with immunoSEQ multiplex PCR, while TCRdb's copy carries only in-frame clones and drops some. The sample has approximately 300,000 clones, under 90% seen once. The sequencing sample was made of PBMCs or T cells enriched from blood (not recorded which). The receptors shown here come from a man aged 25-45 years who had recovered from COVID-19. Each CDR3 is given with its conserved first and last residue. The order of the fields is CDR3 DNA, CDR3 protein, D gene, V gene, J gene, clone size. A D gene is named only where the DNA matches it firmly. Expanded clones get a size class; other rows say once, few or many, or leave the size out.

CDR3nt: TGCAGCGTTGAAGCCTATTACAATGAGCAGTTCTTC; CDR3aa: CSVEAYYNEQFF; d_gene: NA; v_gene: TRBV29-1; j_gene: TRBJ2-1; abundance: NA
CDR3nt: TGTGCCAGCAGCGTAGGCGGGACTACAACCTACGAGCAGTACTTC; CDR3aa: CASSVGGTTTYEQYF; d_gene: TRBD2; v_gene: TRBV9; j_gene: TRBJ2-7; abundance: NA
CDR3nt: TGCGCCAGCAGCCAGCTCGGAGGGTCCTACGAGCAGTACTTC; CDR3aa: CASSQLGGSYEQYF; d_gene: NA; v_gene: TRBV4-1; j_gene: TRBJ2-7; abundance: NA
CDR3nt: TGCGCCAGCATACAGGGGCGAACCGGGGAGCTGTTTTTT; CDR3aa: CASIQGRTGELFF; d_gene: TRBD1; v_gene: TRBV5-1; j_gene: TRBJ2-2; abundance: NA
CDR3nt: TGCAGCGTTGAAGCCGTGGACACAAGTACCTATGGCTACACCTTC; CDR3aa: CSVEAVDTSTYGYTF; d_gene: NA; v_gene: TRBV29-1; j_gene: TRBJ1-2; abundance: NA
CDR3nt: TGTGCCAGCAGTTTACGGGGAATGAGATACGAGCAGTACTTC; CDR3aa: CASSLRGMRYEQYF; d_gene: NA; v_gene: TRBV28; j_gene: TRBJ2-7; abundance: NA
CDR3nt: TGTGCCAGCAGTCGAGACTCTGGAAACACCATATATTTT; CDR3aa: CASSRDSGNTIYF; d_gene: NA; v_gene: TRBV12-3/TRBV12-4; j_gene: TRBJ1-3; abundance: NA
CDR3nt: TGTGCCACCAGTGATTTCAGGCGGGAGGGCCAATCCGGGGAGCTGTTTTTT; CDR3aa: CATSDFRREGQSGELFF; d_gene: TRBD2; v_gene: TRBV24-1; j_gene: TRBJ2-2; abundance: few
CDR3nt: TGTGCCACCAGCAGAGTGGACAGCAAAAACATTCAGTACTTC; CDR3aa: CATSRVDSKNIQYF; d_gene: NA; v_gene: TRBV15; j_gene: TRBJ2-4; abundance: once
CDR3nt: TGTGCCAGCAGCCCCGGGGGGTCGGTCTATGGCTACACCTTC; CDR3aa: CASSPGGSVYGYTF; d_gene: NA; v_gene: TRBV7-9; j_gene: TRBJ1-2; abundance: NA
CDR3nt: TGTGCCAGCAGTCCCGGAGGGACAGGGAGAACTGAAGCTTTCTTT; CDR3aa: CASSPGGTGRTEAFF; d_gene: TRBD1; v_gene: TRBV28; j_gene: TRBJ1-1; abundance: NA
CDR3nt: TGTGCCAGCTCACCTACGCCGGGAGCTGCCTACGAGCAGTACTTC; CDR3aa: CASSPTPGAAYEQYF; d_gene: NA; v_gene: TRBV18; j_gene: TRBJ2-7; abundance: NA
CDR3nt: TGTGCTAGCAGCCCGGGCGGGCCTGAGCAGTTCTTC; CDR3aa: CASSPGGPEQFF; d_gene: NA; v_gene: TRBV7-7; j_gene: TRBJ2-1; abundance: NA
CDR3nt: TGTGCCAGCAATACCCCCGGGAGTCACGGGACCCAGTACTTC; CDR3aa: CASNTPGSHGTQYF; d_gene: NA; v_gene: TRBV6-5; j_gene: TRBJ2-5; abundance: NA